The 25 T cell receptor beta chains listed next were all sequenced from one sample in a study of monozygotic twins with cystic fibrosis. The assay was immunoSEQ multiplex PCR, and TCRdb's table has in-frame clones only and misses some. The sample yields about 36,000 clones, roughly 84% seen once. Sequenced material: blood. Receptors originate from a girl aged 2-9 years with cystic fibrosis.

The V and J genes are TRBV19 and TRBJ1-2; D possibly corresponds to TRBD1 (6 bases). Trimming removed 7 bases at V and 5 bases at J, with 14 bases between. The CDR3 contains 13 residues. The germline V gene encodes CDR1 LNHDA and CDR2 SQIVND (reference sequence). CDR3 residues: CASTWGASYGYTF. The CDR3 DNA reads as TGTGCCAGTACTTGGGGGGCTTCGTATGGCTACACCTTC.

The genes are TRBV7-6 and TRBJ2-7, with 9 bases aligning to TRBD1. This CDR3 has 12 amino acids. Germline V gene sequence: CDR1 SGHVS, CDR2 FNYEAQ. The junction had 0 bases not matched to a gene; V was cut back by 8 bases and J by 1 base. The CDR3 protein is CASGTGSYEQYF. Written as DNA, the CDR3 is TGTGCCAGCGGGACAGGGTCCTACGAGCAGTACTTC.

In nucleotides, the CDR3 is TGCGCCAGCAGCCCCCAGAGGGCACAGGGGCCAGCGGGGGCTGATACGCAGTATTTT. As protein: CASSPQRAQGPAGADTQYF. This sequence joins TRBV4-3 and TRBJ2-3, with TRBD2 as a possible D gene (8 bases). The germline V and J ends were trimmed by 4 bases and 6 bases, with 29 bases remaining between them. The germline V gene has CDR1 LGHNA and CDR2 YSLEER. The CDR3 extends over 19 amino acids.

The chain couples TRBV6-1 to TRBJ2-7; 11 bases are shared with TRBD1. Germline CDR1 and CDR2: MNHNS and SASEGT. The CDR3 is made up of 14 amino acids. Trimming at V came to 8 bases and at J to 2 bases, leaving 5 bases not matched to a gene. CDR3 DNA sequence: TGTGCCAGCCTGGACAGGGGGCTTGCCTACGAGCAGTACTTC. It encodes CASLDRGLAYEQYF.

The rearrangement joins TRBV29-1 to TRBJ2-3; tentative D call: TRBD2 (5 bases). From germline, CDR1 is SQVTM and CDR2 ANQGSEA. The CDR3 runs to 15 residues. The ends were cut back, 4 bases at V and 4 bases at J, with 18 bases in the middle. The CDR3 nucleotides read TGCAGCGTTGCCTTCAGCGGCCCCCCGGCAGATACGCAGTATTTT. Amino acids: CSVAFSGPPADTQYF.

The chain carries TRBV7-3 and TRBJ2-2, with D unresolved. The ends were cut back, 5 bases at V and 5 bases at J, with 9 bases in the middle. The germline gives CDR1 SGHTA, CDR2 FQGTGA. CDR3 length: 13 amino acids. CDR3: CASSADGTGELFF. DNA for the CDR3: TGTGCCAGCAGCGCGGACGGTACCGGGGAGCTGTTTTTT.

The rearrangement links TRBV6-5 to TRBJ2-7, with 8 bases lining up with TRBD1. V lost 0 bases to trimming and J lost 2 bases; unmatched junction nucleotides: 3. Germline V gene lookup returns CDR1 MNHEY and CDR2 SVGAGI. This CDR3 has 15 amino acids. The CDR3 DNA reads TGTGCCAGCAGTTACTCGACAGGGGAAGCCTACGAGCAGTACTTC. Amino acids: CASSYSTGEAYEQYF.

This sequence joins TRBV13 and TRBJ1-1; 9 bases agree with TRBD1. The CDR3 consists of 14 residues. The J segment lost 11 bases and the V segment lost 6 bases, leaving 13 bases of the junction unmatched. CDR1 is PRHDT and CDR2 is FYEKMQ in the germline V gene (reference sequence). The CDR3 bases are TGTGCCAGCAGTCTCTCCGACAGGGGGTCAAAGGCTTTCTTT. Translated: CASSLSDRGSKAFF. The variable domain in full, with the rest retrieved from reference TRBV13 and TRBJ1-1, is AAGVIQSPRHLIKEKRETATLKCYPIPRHDTVYWYQQGPGQDPQFLISFYEKMQSDKGSIPDRFSAQQFSDYHSELNMSSLELGDSALYFCASSLSDRGSKAFFGQGTRLTVV.

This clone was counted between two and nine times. The CDR3 coding sequence is TGTGCCAGCAAGGGGGCGAACACCGGGGAGCTGTTTTTT. Encoded protein: CASKGANTGELFF. The gene calls are TRBV5-4 and TRBJ2-2; D perhaps matches TRBD1 (6 bases). The ends were cut back, 6 bases at V and 0 bases at J, with 6 bases in the middle. This CDR3 contains 13 residues. Germline V gene data show CDR1 as SGHNT and CDR2 as YYREEE (reference sequence).

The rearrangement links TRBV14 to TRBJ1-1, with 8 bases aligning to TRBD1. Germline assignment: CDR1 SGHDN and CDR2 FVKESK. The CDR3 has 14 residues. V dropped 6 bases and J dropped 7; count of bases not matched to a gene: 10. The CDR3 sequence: CASRQTGGLDEAFF. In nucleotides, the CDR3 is TGTGCCAGCAGACAAACAGGGGGACTGGATGAAGCTTTCTTT. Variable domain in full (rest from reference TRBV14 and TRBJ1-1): EAGVTQFPSHSVIEKGQTVTLRCDPISGHDNLYWYRRVMGKEIKFLLHFVKESKQDESGMPNNRFLAERTGGTYSTLKVQPAELEDSGVYFCASRQTGGLDEAFFGQGTRLTVV.

The CDR3 region is CASSIPGTGAYEQYF. The CDR3 DNA reads TGTGCCAGCAGCATACCCGGGACAGGGGCCTACGAGCAGTACTTC. The rearrangement links TRBV11-2 to TRBJ2-7; 10 nucleotides agree with TRBD1. Germline values: CDR1 SGHAT, CDR2 FQNNGV. The trim removed 5 bases at V and 2 bases at J, leaving 6 bases unmatched. The CDR3 covers 15 residues.

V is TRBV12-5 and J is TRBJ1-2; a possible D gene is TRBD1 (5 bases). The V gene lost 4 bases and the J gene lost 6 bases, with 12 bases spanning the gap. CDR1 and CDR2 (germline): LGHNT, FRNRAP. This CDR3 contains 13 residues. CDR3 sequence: CASGSVGADGYTF. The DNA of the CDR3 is TGTGCTAGTGGTTCCGTAGGGGCGGATGGCTACACCTTC.

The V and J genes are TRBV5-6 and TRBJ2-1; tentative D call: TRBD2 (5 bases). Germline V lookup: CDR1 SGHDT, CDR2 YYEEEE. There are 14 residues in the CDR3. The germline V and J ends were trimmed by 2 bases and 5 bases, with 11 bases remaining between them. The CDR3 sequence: CASSFIAGDNEQFF. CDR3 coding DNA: TGTGCCAGCAGCTTTATTGCGGGTGACAATGAGCAGTTCTTC.

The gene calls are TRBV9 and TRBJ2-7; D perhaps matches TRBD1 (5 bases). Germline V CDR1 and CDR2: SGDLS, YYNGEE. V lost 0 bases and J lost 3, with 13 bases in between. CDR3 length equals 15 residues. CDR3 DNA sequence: TGTGCCAGCAGCGTAGGGTCAGGGATAGGCTACGAGCAGTACTTC. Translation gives CASSVGSGIGYEQYF.

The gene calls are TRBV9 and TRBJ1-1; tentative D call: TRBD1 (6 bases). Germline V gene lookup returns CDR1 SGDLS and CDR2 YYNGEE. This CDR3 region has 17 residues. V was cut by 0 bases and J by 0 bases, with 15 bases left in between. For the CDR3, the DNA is TGTGCCAGCAGCGTAGTCCAAGGGGGGCTTATGAACACTGAAGCTTTCTTT. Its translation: CASSVVQGGLMNTEAFF.

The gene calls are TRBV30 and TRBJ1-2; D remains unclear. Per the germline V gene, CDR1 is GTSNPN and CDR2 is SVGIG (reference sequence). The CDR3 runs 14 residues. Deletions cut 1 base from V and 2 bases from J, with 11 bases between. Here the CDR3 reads CAWSGKGKNYGYTF. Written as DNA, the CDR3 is TGTGCCTGGAGTGGGAAAGGGAAGAACTATGGCTACACCTTC.

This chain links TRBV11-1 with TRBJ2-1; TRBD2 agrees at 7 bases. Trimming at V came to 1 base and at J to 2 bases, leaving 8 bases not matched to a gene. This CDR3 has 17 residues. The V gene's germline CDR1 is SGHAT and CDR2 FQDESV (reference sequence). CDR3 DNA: TGTGCCAGCAGCTTAGGGAGGGAGGGGCCCCCCTACAATGAGCAGTTCTTC. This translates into CASSLGREGPPYNEQFF.

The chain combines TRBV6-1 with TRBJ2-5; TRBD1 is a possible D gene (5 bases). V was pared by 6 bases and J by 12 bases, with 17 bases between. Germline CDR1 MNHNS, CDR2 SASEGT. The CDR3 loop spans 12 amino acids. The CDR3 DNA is TGTGCCAGCAGGCGCCCCTCAGGGATCGAGTACTTC. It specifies CASRRPSGIEYF.

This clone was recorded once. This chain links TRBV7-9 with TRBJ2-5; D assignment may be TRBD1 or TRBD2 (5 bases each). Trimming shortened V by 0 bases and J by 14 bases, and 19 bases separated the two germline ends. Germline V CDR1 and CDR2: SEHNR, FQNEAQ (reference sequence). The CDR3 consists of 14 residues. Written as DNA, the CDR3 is TGTGCCAGCAGCTTAGCGGAGTTGGGGACGGATCTTTACTTC. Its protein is CASSLAELGTDLYF.

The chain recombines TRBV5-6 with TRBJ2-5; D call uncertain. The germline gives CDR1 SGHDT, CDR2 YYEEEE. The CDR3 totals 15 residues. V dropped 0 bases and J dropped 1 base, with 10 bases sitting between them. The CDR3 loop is CASSLGRLLQETQYF. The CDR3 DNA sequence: TGTGCCAGCAGCTTGGGACGCCTGCTCCAAGAGACCCAGTACTTC.

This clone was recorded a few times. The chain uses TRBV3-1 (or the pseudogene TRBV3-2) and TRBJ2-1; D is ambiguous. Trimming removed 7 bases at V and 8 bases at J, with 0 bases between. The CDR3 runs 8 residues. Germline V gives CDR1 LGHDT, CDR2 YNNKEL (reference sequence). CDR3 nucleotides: TGTGCCAGCAATGAGCAGTTCTTC. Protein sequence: CASNEQFF.

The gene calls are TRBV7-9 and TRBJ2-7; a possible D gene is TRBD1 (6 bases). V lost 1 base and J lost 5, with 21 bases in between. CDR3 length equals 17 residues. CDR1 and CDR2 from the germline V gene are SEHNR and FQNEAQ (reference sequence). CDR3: CASSLGTTGTFSHEQYF. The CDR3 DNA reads TGTGCCAGCAGCTTAGGAACTACAGGGACCTTTTCCCACGAGCAGTACTTC. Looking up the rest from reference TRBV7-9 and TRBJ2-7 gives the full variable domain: DTGVSQNPRHKITKRGQNVTFRCDPISEHNRLYWYRQTLGQGPEFLTYFQNEAQLEKSRLLSDRFSAERPKGSFSTLEIQRTEQGDSAMYLCASSLGTTGTFSHEQYFGPGTRLTVT.

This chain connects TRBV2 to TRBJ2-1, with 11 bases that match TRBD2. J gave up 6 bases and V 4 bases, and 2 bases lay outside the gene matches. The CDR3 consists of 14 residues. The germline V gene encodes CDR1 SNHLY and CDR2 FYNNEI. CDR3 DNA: TGTGCCAGCAGTGTAGCGGGGGGGCTCAATGAGCAGTTCTTC. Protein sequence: CASSVAGGLNEQFF. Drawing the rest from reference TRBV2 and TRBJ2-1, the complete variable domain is EPEVTQTPSHQVTQMGQEVILRCVPISNHLYFYWYRQILGQKVEFLVSFYNNEISEKSEIFDDQFSVERPDGSNFTLKIRSTKLEDSAMYFCASSVAGGLNEQFFGPGTRLTVL.

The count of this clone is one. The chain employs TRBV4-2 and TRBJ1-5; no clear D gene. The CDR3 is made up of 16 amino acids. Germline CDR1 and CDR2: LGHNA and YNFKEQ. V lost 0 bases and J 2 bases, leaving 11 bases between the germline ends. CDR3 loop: CASSQDYRAGNQPQHF. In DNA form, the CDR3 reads TGTGCCAGCAGCCAAGATTATCGGGCAGGCAATCAGCCCCAGCATTTT.

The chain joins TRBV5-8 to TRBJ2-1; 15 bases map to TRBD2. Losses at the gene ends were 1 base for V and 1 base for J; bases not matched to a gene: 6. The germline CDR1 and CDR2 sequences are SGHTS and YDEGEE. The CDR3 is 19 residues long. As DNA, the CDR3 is TGTGCCAGCAGCTTGTCGGGACTAGCGGGGGGATTTTCCTACAATGAGCAGTTCTTC. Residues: CASSLSGLAGGFSYNEQFF.